A selection of T cell receptor beta chains follows, all from one sample in a study of TIL therapy for anti-PD-1-resistant metastatic lung cancer. Profiled with immunoSEQ multiplex PCR; TCRdb holds only in-frame clones, not every one. The table records more than 45,000 clones, more than 75% of them present only once. The source material was blood, sampled at baseline. The receptors come from a person aged 25 to 85 with non-small cell lung cancer. CDR3s include the opening cysteine and the closing phenylalanine or tryptophan. D genes are given only for firm matches. Expanded clones get a size class; other rows say once, few or many, or leave the size out.

v_call: TRBV4-2; j_call: TRBJ1-1; d_call: .; cdr3_length: 16; clone_size: once; cdr3_aa: CASSLNGGTANTEAFF; cdr3_nt: TGTGCCAGCAGCCTCAACGGGGGGACGGCGAACACTGAAGCTTTCTTT
v_call: TRBV6-5; j_call: TRBJ2-7; d_call: TRBD2; cdr3_length: 15; clone_size: few; cdr3_aa: CASSYSERGTYEQYF; cdr3_nt: TGTGCCAGCAGTTACTCGGAGCGGGGGACCTACGAGCAGTACTTC
v_call: TRBV2; j_call: TRBJ1-2; d_call: TRBD1; cdr3_length: 14; clone_size: .; cdr3_aa: CASREGGTGYGYTF; cdr3_nt: TGTGCCAGCAGGGAAGGGGGCACGGGCTATGGCTACACCTTC
v_call: TRBV5-5; j_call: TRBJ1-2; d_call: .; cdr3_length: 14; clone_size: .; cdr3_aa: CASREDRGGYGYTF; cdr3_nt: TGTGCCAGCCGCGAGGATCGGGGTGGCTATGGCTACACCTTC
v_call: TRBV27; j_call: TRBJ2-6; d_call: .; cdr3_length: 15; clone_size: .; cdr3_aa: CASSPTGTGANVLTF; cdr3_nt: TGTGCCAGCAGTCCCACAGGGACTGGGGCCAACGTCCTGACTTTC
v_call: TRBV15; j_call: TRBJ2-2; d_call: .; cdr3_length: 14; clone_size: .; cdr3_aa: CATQRQQWTGELFF; cdr3_nt: TGTGCCACCCAGCGCCAACAGTGGACCGGGGAGCTGTTTTTT
v_call: TRBV3-1/TRBV3-2; j_call: TRBJ2-1; d_call: TRBD2; cdr3_length: 15; clone_size: few; cdr3_aa: CASSDGLGPYNEQFF; cdr3_nt: TGTGCCAGCAGCGATGGACTAGGACCCTACAATGAGCAGTTCTTC
v_call: TRBV14; j_call: TRBJ2-1; d_call: .; cdr3_length: 16; clone_size: once; cdr3_aa: CASSRLRNRGEGEQFF; cdr3_nt: TGTGCCAGCAGCCGCCTGAGGAATAGGGGAGAGGGTGAGCAGTTCTTC
v_call: TRBV4-2; j_call: TRBJ1-2; d_call: .; cdr3_length: 16; clone_size: once; cdr3_aa: CASSQESRASHYGYTF; cdr3_nt: TGTGCCAGCAGCCAAGAGTCCAGGGCTTCACACTATGGCTACACCTTC
v_call: TRBV19; j_call: TRBJ2-7; d_call: .; cdr3_length: 13; clone_size: .; cdr3_aa: CASSPRGSYEQYF; cdr3_nt: TGTGCCAGTAGTCCCCGTGGGTCCTACGAGCAGTACTTC
v_call: TRBV9; j_call: TRBJ1-1; d_call: .; cdr3_length: 15; clone_size: .; cdr3_aa: CASSVDGMGNTEAFF; cdr3_nt: TGTGCCAGCAGCGTCGACGGGATGGGGAACACTGAAGCTTTCTTT